This TCR beta chain came from a study of blood T cell repertoires in COVID-19. On the study more broadly: PBMCs, B-cell-depleted T cells, or T cells provided the cDNA or gDNA that made up the material.

Profiled with immunoSEQ multiplex PCR; TCRdb holds only in-frame clones, not every one. This sample has under 45,000 clones; around four fifths occur once, and the top ten carry 44%. Germline V gives CDR1 LNHNV, CDR2 YYDKDF (reference sequence). V gave up 4 bases and J gave up 4 bases, with 11 bases separating them. The CDR3 contains 13 residues. Source material: peripheral blood. This TCR came from a woman at least 80 years old with active or convalescent COVID-19. The V call is TRBV15, the J call TRBJ2-7; TRBD2 is a possible D gene (6 bases). CDR3 sequence: CATSKGGPYEQYF. The CDR3 DNA is TGTGCCACCAGCAAGGGAGGCCCATACGAGCAGTACTTC. The variable domain in full, with the rest retrieved from reference TRBV15 and TRBJ2-7, is DAMVIQNPRYQVTQFGKPVTLSCSQTLNHNVMYWYQQKSSQAPKLLFHYYDKDFNNEADTPDNFQSRRPNTSFCFLDIRSPGLGDTAMYLCATSKGGPYEQYFGPGTRLTVT.